The T cell receptor beta chain described here comes from a study of tumor and adjacent non-tumor tissue in lung cancer. Study background: Patients comprised 12 adenocarcinoma, 2 squamous cell carcinoma and 1 small cell lung cancer. Each sample yielded some 4 million productive TCRbeta reads on average. Study outcomes and limitations: Tumor repertoires had a smaller top 100 clone share than normal lung.

This sample's RNA came from whole unsorted tissue. Germline CDR1 reads MDHEN; CDR2 reads SYDVKM. V was pared by 6 bases and J by 4 bases, with 19 bases between. CDR3 length equals 16 residues. Regarding this clonotype: Its target is not known.

The library came from three nested PCR rounds adapted from ARM-PCR protocols. TCRdb processed the multiplex PCR reads anew with MiXCR; each CDR3 protein has one entry. The repertoire consists of about 110,000 distinct CDR3 sequences, with 84% occurring once and the leading ten covering approximately 24%. The material sequenced was lung tumor tissue. The sequence came from a man between 65 and 85 years old with non-small cell lung cancer. V is TRBV28 and J is TRBJ1-5; D unclear. The CDR3, as DNA: TGTGCCAGCAGCCCCACCGTTCGGAGTGTTAATCAGCCCCAGCATTTT. Amino acid sequence: CASSPTVRSVNQPQHF.